The subject of this entry is one T cell receptor (beta chain). V shed 6 bases and J shed 3 bases, with 8 bases lying between them. Germline CDR1 is LNHDA and CDR2 is SQIVND (reference sequence). CDR3 length: 12 residues. This entry belongs to a study of radiotherapy plus CTLA-4 blockade in lung cancer. Sequencing was performed with immunoSEQ multiplex PCR; in TCRdb, only in-frame clones are kept and a portion is missing. Among around 70,000 clones listed, about four fifths were seen once. This TCR came from a human donor with non-small cell lung cancer who had a partial response to radiotherapy plus ipilimumab. The sample was peripheral blood, taken from a patient treated with radiotherapy plus ipilimumab. V gene TRBV19 combines with J gene TRBJ1-2, with TRBD1 as a possible D gene (5 bases). CDR3 amino acids: CASSLTDYGYTF. The CDR3, as DNA: TGTGCCAGTAGCCTGACAGACTATGGCTACACCTTC.